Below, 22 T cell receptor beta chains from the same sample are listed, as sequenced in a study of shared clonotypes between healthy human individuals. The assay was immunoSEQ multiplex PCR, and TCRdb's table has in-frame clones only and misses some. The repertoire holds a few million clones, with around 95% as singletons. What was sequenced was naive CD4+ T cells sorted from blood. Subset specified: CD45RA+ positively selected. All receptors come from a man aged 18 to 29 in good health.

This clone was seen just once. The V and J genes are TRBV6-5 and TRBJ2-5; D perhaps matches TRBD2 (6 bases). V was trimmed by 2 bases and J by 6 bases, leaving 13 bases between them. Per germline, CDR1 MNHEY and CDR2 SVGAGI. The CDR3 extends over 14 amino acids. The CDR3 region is CASSYGGKGKTQYF. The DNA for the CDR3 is TGTGCCAGCAGTTACGGCGGGAAGGGGAAGACCCAGTACTTC.

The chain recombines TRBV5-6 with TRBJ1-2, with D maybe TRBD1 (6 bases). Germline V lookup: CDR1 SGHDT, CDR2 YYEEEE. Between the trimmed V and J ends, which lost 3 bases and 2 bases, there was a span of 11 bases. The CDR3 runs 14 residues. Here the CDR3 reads CASSSLDRNYGYTF. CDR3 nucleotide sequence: TGTGCCAGCAGCTCCCTTGACAGGAACTATGGCTACACCTTC. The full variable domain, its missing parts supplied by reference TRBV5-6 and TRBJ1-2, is DAGVTQSPTHLIKTRGQQVTLRCSPKSGHDTVSWYQQALGQGPQFIFQYYEEEERQRGNFPDRFSGHQFPNYSSELNVNALLLGDSALYLCASSSLDRNYGYTFGSGTRLTVV.

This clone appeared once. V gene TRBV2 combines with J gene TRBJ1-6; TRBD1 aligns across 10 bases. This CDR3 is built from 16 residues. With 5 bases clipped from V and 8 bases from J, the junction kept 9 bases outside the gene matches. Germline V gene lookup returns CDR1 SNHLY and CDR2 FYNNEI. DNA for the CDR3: TGTGCCAGCAGTTTCCAGGGACAGGGGTCTTATTCACCCCTCCACTTT. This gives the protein CASSFQGQGSYSPLHF. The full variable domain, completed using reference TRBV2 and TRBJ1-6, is EPEVTQTPSHQVTQMGQEVILRCVPISNHLYFYWYRQILGQKVEFLVSFYNNEISEKSEIFDDQFSVERPDGSNFTLKIRSTKLEDSAMYFCASSFQGQGSYSPLHFGNGTRLTVT.

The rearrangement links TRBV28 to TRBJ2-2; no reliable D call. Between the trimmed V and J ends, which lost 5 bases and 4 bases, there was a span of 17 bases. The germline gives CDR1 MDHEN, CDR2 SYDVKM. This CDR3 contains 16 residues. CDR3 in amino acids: CASSHPRVSGTGELFF. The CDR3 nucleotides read TGTGCCAGCAGTCACCCTAGGGTTTCGGGCACCGGGGAGCTGTTTTTT.

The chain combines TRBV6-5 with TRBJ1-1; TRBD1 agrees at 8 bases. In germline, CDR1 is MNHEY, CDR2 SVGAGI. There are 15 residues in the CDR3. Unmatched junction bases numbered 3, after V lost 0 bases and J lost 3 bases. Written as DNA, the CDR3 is TGTGCCAGCAGTTACTCGACAGGGGTGGACACTGAAGCTTTCTTT. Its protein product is CASSYSTGVDTEAFF.

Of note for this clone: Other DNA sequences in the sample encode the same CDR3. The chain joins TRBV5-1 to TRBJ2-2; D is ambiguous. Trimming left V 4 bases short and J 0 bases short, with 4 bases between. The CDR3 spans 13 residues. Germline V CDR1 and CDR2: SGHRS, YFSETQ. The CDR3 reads CASSPANTGELFF. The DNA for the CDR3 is TGCGCCAGCAGCCCAGCGAACACCGGGGAGCTGTTTTTT.

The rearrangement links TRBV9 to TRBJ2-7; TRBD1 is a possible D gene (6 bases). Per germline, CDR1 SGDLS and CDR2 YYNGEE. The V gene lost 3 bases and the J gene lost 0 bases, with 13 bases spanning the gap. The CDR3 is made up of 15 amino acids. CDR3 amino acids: CASSARGSSSYEQYF. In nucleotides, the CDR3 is TGTGCCAGCAGCGCCAGGGGATCTAGCTCCTACGAGCAGTACTTC.

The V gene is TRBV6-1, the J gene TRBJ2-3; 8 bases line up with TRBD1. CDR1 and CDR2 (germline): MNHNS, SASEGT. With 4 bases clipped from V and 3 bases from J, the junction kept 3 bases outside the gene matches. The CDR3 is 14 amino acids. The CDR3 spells CASSGQGWTDTQYF. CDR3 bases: TGTGCCAGCAGTGGACAGGGGTGGACAGATACGCAGTATTTT.

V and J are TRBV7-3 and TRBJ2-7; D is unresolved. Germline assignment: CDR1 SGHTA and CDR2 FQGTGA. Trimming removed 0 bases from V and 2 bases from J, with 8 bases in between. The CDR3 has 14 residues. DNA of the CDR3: TGTGCCAGCAGCTTAACACCCGACCCCTACGAGCAGTACTTC. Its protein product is CASSLTPDPYEQYF.

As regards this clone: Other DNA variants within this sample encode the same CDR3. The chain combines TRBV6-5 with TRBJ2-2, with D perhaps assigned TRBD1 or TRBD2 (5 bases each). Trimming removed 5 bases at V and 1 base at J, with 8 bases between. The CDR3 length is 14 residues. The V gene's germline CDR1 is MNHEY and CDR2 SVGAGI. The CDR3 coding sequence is TGTGCCAGCAGTCGGGACCGGAACACCGGGGAGCTGTTTTTT. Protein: CASSRDRNTGELFF.

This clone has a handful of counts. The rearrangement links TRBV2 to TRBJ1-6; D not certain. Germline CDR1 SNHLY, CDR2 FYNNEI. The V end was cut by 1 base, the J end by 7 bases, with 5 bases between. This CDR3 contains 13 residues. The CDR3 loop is CASSEDQNSPLHF. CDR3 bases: TGTGCCAGCAGTGAAGATCAAAATTCACCCCTCCACTTT. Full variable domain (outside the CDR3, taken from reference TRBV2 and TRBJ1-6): EPEVTQTPSHQVTQMGQEVILRCVPISNHLYFYWYRQILGQKVEFLVSFYNNEISEKSEIFDDQFSVERPDGSNFTLKIRSTKLEDSAMYFCASSEDQNSPLHFGNGTRLTVT.

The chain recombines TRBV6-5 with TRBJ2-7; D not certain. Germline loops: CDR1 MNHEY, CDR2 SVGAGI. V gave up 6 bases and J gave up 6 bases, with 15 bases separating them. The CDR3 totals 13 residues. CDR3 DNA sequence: TGTGCCAGCAGGCACCAAAATTCCCTCGAGCAGTACTTC. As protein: CASRHQNSLEQYF.

The chain's CDR3 is CASSLAEAGGTGELFF. The CDR3 nucleotides are TGCGCCAGCAGCTTGGCGGAGGCGGGAGGCACCGGGGAGCTGTTTTTT. The V call is TRBV5-1, the J call TRBJ2-2; 8 bases fit TRBD2. The germline gives CDR1 SGHRS, CDR2 YFSETQ. V trimming: 0 bases; J trimming: 4 bases; junction bases outside the gene matches: 5. The CDR3 spans 16 residues. The full variable domain, with the rest looked up from reference TRBV5-1 and TRBJ2-2, is KAGVTQTPRYLIKTRGQQVTLSCSPISGHRSVSWYQQTPGQGLQFLFEYFSETQRNKGNFPGRFSGRQFSNSRSEMNVSTLELGDSALYLCASSLAEAGGTGELFFGEGSRLTVL.

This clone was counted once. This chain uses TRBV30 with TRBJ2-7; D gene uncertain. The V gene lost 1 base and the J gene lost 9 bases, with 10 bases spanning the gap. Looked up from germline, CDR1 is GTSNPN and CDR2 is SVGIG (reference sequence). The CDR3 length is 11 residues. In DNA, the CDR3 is TGTGCCTGGAGTGGACTGTGGGGGCAGTACTTC. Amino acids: CAWSGLWGQYF.

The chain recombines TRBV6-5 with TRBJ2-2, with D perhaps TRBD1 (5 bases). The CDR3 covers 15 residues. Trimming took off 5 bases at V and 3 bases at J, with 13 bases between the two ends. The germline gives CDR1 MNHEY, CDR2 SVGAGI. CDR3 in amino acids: CASSPPGWDTGELFF. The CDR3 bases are TGTGCCAGCAGTCCACCAGGGTGGGACACCGGGGAGCTGTTTTTT.

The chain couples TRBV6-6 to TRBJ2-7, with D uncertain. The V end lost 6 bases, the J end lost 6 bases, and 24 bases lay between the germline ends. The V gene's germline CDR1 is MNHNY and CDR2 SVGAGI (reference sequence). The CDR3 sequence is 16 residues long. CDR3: CASRPTGPGVWSEQYF. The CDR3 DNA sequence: TGTGCCAGCAGGCCCACCGGGCCTGGGGTATGGAGCGAGCAGTACTTC.

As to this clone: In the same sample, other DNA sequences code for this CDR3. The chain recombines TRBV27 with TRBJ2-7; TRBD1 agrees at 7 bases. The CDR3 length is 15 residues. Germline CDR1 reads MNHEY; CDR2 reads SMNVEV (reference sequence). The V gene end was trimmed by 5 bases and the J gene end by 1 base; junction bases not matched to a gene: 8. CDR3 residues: CASSPSGTVSYEQYF. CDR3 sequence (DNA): TGTGCCAGCAGTCCTTCCGGGACAGTTTCCTACGAGCAGTACTTC.

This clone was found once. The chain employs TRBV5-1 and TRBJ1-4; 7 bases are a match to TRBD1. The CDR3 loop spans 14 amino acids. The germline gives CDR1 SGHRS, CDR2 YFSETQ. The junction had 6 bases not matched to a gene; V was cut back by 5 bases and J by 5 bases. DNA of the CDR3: TGCGCCAGCAGGCTGACAGGGTACAATGAAAAACTGTTTTTT. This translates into CASRLTGYNEKLFF. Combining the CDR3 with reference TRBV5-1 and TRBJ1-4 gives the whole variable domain KAGVTQTPRYLIKTRGQQVTLSCSPISGHRSVSWYQQTPGQGLQFLFEYFSETQRNKGNFPGRFSGRQFSNSRSEMNVSTLELGDSALYLCASRLTGYNEKLFFGSGTQLSVL.

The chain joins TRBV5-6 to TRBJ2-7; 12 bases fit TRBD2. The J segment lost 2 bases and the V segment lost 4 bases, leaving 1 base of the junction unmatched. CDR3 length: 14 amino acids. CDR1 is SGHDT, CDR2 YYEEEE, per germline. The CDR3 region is CASSRTSGAYEQYF. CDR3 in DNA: TGTGCCAGCAGCCGGACTAGCGGGGCCTACGAGCAGTACTTC.

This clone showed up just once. The CDR3 DNA reads TGTGCCAGCAAGGCCCAGGGGGTCTCCTACGAGCAGTACTTC. The encoded protein is CASKAQGVSYEQYF. The chain recombines TRBV28 with TRBJ2-7; 7 bases line up with TRBD1. The CDR3 has 14 amino acids. The V gene's germline CDR1 is MDHEN and CDR2 SYDVKM. After removal of 7 bases from V and 0 bases from J, the junction contained 6 bases not matched to a gene.

In nucleotides, the CDR3 is TGTGCCAGCAGCTTAAGTAGGGGTGAAGCTTTCTTT. Its protein product is CASSLSRGEAFF. The chain is built from TRBV11-2 and TRBJ1-1, with D perhaps TRBD1 (5 bases). Per germline, CDR1 SGHAT and CDR2 FQNNGV. CDR3 length equals 12 residues. V was trimmed by 2 bases and J by 7 bases, leaving 8 bases between them.

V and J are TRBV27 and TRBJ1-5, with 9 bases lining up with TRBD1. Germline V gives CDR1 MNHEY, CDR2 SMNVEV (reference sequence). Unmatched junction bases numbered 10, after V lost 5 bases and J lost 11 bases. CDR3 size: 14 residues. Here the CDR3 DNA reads TGTGCCAGCAGTCCAAGGACAGGGGCCTATACCCAGCATTTT. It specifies CASSPRTGAYTQHF.